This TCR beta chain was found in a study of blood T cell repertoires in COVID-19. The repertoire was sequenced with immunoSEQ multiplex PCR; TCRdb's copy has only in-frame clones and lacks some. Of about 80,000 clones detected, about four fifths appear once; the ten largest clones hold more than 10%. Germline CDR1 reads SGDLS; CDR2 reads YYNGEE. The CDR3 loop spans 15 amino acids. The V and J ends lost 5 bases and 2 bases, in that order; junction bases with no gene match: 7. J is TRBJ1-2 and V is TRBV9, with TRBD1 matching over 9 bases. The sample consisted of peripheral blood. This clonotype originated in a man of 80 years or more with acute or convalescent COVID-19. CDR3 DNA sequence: TGTGCCAGCAGTCTTTTCGGGACAGGGAACTATGGCTACACCTTC. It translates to CASSLFGTGNYGYTF. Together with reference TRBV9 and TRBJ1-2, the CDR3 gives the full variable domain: DSGVTQTPKHLITATGQRVTLRCSPRSGDLSVYWYQQSLDQGLQFLIQYYNGEERAKGNILERFSAQQFPDLHSELNLSSLELGDSALYFCASSLFGTGNYGYTFGSGTRLTVV.